The 6 T cell receptor beta chains below come from one sample, sequenced in a study of blood T cell repertoires in COVID-19. Generated by immunoSEQ multiplex PCR, the TCRdb table keeps only in-frame clones and is missing some. Counted here are about 400,000 clones, roughly 86% occurring once; the ten biggest clones make up roughly 3.1%. Sample: peripheral blood. Source of these receptors: a human donor in a cohort sampled during active COVID-19.

This sequence joins TRBV6-5 and TRBJ2-7; D is possibly TRBD1 (6 bases). Trimming pared 0 bases from V and 3 bases from J, leaving 9 bases between. The CDR3 is 14 amino acids. Germline CDR1 and CDR2: MNHEY and SVGAGI. CDR3 amino acids: CASSYSNRVYEQYF. Written as DNA, the CDR3 is TGTGCCAGCAGTTACTCGAACAGGGTCTACGAGCAGTACTTC.

V and J are TRBV2 and TRBJ1-2; possibly TRBD1 for D (5 bases). The germline CDR1 and CDR2 sequences are SNHLY and FYNNEI. The CDR3 length is 15 residues. V was shortened by 2 bases and J by 2 bases, with 12 bases between the two germline ends. CDR3 loop: CASSESAGLNYGYTF. Here the CDR3 DNA reads TGTGCCAGCAGTGAAAGCGCGGGACTGAACTATGGCTACACCTTC.

CDR3 in amino acids: CASSPPRVGRNYGYTF. CDR3 in DNA: TGTGCCAGCAGCCCCCCAAGAGTTGGGAGGAACTATGGCTACACCTTC. V is TRBV4-2 and J is TRBJ1-2; D gene unclear. CDR3 length equals 16 residues. V was clipped by 4 bases and J by 2 bases, with 17 bases between them. Germline V gene data show CDR1 as LGHNA and CDR2 as YNFKEQ.

CDR3 nucleotides: TGTGCCAGCAGCCAAGGGTCAGGGGATGGGAACACCATATATTTT. Its translation is CASSQGSGDGNTIYF. The chain recombines TRBV3-1 (or the pseudogene TRBV3-2) with TRBJ1-3; tentatively, D is TRBD1 (6 bases). V lost 1 base and J lost 7, with 14 bases in between. This CDR3 has 15 amino acids. The V gene's germline CDR1 is LGHDT and CDR2 YNNKEL (reference sequence).

The chain combines TRBV5-6 with TRBJ2-1, with TRBD2 matching over 7 bases. CDR1 SGHDT and CDR2 YYEEEE come from the germline V gene. The V segment lost 4 bases and the J segment 5 bases; nucleotides outside the gene matches: 3. This CDR3 is built from 13 residues. CDR3 sequence: CASSGLADNEQFF. The CDR3 DNA sequence: TGTGCCAGCAGCGGCCTAGCGGACAATGAGCAGTTCTTC.

The chain is built from TRBV2 and TRBJ2-5; 10 bases agree with TRBD2. V shed 5 bases and J 5 bases; nucleotides not matched to a gene: 2. Per germline, CDR1 SNHLY and CDR2 FYNNEI. This CDR3 has 13 amino acids. CDR3 sequence: CASSFSGGETQYF. CDR3 in DNA: TGTGCCAGCAGTTTTAGCGGGGGGGAGACCCAGTACTTC.